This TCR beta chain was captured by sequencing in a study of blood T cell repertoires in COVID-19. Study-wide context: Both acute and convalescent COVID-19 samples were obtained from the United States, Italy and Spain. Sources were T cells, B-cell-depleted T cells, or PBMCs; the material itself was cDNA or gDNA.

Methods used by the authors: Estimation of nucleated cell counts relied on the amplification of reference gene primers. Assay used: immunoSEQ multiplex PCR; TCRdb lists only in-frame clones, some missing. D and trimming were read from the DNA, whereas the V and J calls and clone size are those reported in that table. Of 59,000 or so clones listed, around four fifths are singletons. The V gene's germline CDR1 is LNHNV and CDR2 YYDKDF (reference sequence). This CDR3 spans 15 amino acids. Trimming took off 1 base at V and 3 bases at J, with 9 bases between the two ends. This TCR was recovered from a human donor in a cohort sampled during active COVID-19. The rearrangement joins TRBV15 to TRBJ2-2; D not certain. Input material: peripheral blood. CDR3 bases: TGTGCCACCAGCAGAGGAGGCTACTACACCGGGGAGCTGTTTTTT. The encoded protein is CATSRGGYYTGELFF.